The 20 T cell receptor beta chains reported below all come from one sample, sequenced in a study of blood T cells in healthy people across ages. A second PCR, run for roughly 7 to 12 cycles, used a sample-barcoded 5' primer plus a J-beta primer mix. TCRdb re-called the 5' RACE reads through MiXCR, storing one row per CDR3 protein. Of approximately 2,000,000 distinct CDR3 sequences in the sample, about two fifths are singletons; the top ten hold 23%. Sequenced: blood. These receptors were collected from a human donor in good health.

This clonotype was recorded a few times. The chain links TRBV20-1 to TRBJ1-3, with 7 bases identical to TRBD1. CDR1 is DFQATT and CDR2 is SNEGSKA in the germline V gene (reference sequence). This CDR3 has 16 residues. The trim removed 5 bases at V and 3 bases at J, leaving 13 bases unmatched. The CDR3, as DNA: TGCAGTGCTCGTCCGACAGGGAGGTTATATGGAAACACCATATATTTT. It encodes CSARPTGRLYGNTIYF.

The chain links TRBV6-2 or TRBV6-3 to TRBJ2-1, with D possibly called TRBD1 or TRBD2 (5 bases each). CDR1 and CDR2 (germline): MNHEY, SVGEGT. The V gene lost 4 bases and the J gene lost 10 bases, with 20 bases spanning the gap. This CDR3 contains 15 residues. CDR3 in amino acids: CASSSRDQEQREQFF. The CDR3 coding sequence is TGTGCCAGCAGTTCCCGGGACCAAGAACAACGGGAGCAGTTCTTC.

The CDR3 DNA sequence: TGTGCCGGTGCACTCGGGGATAGCTCTGAAGCTTTCTTT. This gives the protein CAGALGDSSEAFF. The chain employs TRBV7-2 and TRBJ1-1; D gene uncertain. The CDR3 is 13 amino acids. Germline CDR1 is SGHTA and CDR2 is FQGNSA. Trimming cost V 11 bases and J 6 bases, with 19 bases left between them.

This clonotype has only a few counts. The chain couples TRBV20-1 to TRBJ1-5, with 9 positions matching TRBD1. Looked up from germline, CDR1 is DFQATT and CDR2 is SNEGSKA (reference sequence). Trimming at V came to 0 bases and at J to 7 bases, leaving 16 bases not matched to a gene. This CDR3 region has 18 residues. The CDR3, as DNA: TGCAGTGCTAGAGATCGAGTTGCCTTAGACAGGGGGTTCCAGCCCCAGCATTTT. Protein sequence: CSARDRVALDRGFQPQHF.

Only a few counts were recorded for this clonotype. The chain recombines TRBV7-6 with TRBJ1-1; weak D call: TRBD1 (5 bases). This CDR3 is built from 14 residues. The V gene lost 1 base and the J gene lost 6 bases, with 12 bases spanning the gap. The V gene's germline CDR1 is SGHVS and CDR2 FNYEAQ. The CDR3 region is CASSLGGVWSEAFF. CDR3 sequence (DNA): TGTGCCAGCAGCTTAGGGGGGGTTTGGTCTGAAGCTTTCTTT.

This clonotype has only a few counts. The CDR3 loop reads CSARPLEGFFNEQFF. CDR3 DNA sequence: TGCAGTGCTAGACCCCTGGAAGGATTTTTCAATGAGCAGTTCTTC. V and J are TRBV20-1 and TRBJ2-1, with D unresolved. The V gene lost 2 bases and the J gene lost 6 bases, with 17 bases spanning the gap. Germline assignment: CDR1 DFQATT and CDR2 SNEGSKA (reference sequence). There are 15 residues in the CDR3.

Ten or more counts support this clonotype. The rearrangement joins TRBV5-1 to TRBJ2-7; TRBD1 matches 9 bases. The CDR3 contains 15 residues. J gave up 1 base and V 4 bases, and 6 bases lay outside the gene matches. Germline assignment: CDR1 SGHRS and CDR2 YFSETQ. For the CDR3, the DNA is TGCGCCAGCAGCCTAACGGGACAGGGTTCCTACGAGCAGTACTTC. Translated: CASSLTGQGSYEQYF.

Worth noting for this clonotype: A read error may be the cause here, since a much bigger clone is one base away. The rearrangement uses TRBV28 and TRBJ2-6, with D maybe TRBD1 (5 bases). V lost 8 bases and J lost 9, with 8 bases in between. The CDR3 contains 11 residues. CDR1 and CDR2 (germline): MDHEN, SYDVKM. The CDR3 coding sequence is TGTGCCAGCGGACACTGCAACGTCCTGACTTTC. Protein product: CASGHCNVLTF.

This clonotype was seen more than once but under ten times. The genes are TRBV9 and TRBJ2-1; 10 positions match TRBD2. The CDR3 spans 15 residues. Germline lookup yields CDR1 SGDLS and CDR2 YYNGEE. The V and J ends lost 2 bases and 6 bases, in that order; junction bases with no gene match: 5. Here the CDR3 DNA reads TGTGCCAGCAGCGTTGGGACTAGCGCATTCAATGAGCAGTTCTTC. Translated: CASSVGTSAFNEQFF.

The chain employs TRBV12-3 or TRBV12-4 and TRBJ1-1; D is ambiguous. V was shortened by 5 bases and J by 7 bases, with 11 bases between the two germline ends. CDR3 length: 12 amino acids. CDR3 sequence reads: CASSQEYGEAFF. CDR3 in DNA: TGTGCCAGCAGTCAGGAATACGGTGAAGCTTTCTTT.

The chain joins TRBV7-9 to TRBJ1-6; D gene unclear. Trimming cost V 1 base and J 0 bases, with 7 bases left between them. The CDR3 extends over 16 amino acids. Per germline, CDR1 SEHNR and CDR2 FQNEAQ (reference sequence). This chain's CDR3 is CASSLEGGSYNSPLHF. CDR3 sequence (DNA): TGTGCCAGCAGCTTAGAGGGTGGCTCCTATAATTCACCCCTCCACTTT.

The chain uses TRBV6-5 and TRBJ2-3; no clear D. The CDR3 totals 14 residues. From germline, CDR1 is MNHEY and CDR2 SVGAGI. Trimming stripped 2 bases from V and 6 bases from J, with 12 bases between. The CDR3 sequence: CASSYRSTGDTQYF. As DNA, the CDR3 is TGTGCCAGCAGTTACCGGTCTACCGGCGATACGCAGTATTTT.

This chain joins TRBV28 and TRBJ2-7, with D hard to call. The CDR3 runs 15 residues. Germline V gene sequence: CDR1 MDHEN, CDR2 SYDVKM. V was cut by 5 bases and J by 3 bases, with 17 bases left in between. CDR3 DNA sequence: TGTGCCAGCAGTGACATTGCCGCCTCATACTACGAGCAGTACTTC. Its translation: CASSDIAASYYEQYF.

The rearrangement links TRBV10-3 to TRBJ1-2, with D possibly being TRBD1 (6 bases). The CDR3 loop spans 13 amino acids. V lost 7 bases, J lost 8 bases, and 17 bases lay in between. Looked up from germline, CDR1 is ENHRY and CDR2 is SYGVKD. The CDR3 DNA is TGTGCCATCACAGTAGGGGGTGACGGCGGCTACACCTTC. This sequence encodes CAITVGGDGGYTF.

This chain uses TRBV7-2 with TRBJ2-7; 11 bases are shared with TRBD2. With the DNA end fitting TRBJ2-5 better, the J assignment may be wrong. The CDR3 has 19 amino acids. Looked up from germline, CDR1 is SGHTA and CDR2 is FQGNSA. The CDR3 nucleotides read TGTGCCAGCAGCAATACAAGGGGACTAGCGGAGACCCCCGAAGAGACCCAGTACTTC. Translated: CASSNTRGLAETPEETQYF.

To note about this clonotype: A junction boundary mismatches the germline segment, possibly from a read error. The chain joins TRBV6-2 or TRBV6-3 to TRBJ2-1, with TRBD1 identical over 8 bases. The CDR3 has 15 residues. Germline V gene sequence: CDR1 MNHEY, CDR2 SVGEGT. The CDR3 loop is CASSQRQGSYDEQFF. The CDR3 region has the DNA TGTGCCAGCAGTCAAAGACAGGGGAGCTACGATGAGCAGTTCTTC.

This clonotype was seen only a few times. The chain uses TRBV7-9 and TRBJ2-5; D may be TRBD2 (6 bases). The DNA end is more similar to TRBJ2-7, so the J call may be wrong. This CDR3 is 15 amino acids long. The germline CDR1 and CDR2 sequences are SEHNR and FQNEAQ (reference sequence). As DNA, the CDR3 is TGTGCCAGCAGCCAGGTGGGAGGACCCCAATACGAGCAGTACTTC. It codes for CASSQVGGPQYEQYF.

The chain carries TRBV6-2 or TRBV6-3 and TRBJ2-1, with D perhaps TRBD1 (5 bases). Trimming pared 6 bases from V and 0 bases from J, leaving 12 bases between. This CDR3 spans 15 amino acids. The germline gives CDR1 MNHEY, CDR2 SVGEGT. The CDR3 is CASRAGYSSYNEQFF. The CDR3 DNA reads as TGTGCCAGCAGGGCAGGGTATAGCTCCTACAATGAGCAGTTCTTC.

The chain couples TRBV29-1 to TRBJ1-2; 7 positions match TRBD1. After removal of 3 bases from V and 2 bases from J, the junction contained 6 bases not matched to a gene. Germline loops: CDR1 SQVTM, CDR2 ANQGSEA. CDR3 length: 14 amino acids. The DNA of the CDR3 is TGCAGCGTTGATGTGGAGGGACAGAACTATGGCTACACCTTC. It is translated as CSVDVEGQNYGYTF.

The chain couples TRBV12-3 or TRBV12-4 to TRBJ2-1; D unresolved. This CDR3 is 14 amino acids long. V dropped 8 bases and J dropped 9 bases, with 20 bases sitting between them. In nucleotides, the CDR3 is TGTGCCAGCGGTTCCGAGGCGATTGGCGGTGAGCAGTTCTTC. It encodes CASGSEAIGGEQFF.